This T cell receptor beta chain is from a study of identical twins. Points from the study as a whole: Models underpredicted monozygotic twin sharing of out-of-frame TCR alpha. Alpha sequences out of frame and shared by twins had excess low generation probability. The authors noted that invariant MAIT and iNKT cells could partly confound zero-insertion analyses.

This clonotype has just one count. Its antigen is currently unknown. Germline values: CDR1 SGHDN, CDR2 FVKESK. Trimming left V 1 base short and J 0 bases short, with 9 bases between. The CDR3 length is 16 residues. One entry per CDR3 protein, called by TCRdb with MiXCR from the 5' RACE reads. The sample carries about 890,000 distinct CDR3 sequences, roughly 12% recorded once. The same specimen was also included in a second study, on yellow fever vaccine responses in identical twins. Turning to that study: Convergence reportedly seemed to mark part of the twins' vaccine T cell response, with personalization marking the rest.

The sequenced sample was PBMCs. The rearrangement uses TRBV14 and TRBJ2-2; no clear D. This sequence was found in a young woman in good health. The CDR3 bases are TGTGCCAGCAGCCAAGCGGTCTTATCGAACACCGGGGAGCTGTTTTTT. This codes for CASSQAVLSNTGELFF.